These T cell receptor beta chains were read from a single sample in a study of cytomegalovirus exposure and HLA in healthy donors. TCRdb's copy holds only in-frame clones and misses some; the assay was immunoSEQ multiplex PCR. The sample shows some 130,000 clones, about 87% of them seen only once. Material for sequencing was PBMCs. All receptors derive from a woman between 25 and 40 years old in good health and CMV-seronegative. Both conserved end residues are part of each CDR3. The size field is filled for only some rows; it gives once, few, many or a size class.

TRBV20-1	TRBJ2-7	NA	CSANTGTEQYF
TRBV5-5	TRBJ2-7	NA	CASSRRTARLAGVGEQYF
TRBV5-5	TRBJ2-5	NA	CASSYGRQGFGETQYF
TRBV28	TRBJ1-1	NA	CASSLFSRNTEAFF
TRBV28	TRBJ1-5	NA	CASSTGTGVSQPQHF
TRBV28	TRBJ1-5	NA	CASSSTGRGNQPQHF
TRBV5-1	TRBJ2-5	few	CASSLAGGQETQYF
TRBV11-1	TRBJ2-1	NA	CASSRGTSGSPDEQFF
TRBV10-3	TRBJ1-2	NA	CAISGKGGSYGYTF
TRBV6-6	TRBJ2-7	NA	CASSYRVGAGDYEQYF
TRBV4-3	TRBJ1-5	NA	CASSPRGNQPQHF
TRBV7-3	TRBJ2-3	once	CASSLRAGSSTDTQYF
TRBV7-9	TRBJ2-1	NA	CSSSLRLVASGNNEQFF
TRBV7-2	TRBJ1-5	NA	CASSFSMRVYSNQPQHF
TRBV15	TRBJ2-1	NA	CATSRALTSGSDNEQFF
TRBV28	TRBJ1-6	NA	CASRTVQGLDSPLHF
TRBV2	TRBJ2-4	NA	CASRVTGLDYKNIQYF
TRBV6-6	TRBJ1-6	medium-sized	CASSYSGDRASPLHF
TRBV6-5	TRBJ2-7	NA	CASRDEDRDEQYF
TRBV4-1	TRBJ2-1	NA	CASSQGEGLAGANEQFF
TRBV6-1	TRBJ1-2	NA	CASSDGTSHGYTF
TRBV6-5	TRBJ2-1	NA	CASSYRSSYNEQFF
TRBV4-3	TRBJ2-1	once	CASSQDPGWDDRNEQFF
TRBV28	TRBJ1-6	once	CASSSSMSSYNSPLHF
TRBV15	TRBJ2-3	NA	CATSRTGFHTDTQYF
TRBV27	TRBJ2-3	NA	CASSLSGEATQYF
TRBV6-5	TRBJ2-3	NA	CASSGALSVDTQYF
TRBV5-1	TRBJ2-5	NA	CASSFLGGGKETQYF
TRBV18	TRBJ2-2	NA	CASSRTTGAGELFF
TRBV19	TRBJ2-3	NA	CASSPTSFADTQYF
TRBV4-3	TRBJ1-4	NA	CASSQLFSAERFGEKLFF
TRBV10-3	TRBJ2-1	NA	CAISGLAGGPGNEQFF
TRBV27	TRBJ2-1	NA	CASHGGAFGEQFF
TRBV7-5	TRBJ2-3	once	CVRRARGTQYF
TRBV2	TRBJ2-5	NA	CASSEHGTGNGETQYF
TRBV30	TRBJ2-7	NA	CAWSVQGESSYEQYF